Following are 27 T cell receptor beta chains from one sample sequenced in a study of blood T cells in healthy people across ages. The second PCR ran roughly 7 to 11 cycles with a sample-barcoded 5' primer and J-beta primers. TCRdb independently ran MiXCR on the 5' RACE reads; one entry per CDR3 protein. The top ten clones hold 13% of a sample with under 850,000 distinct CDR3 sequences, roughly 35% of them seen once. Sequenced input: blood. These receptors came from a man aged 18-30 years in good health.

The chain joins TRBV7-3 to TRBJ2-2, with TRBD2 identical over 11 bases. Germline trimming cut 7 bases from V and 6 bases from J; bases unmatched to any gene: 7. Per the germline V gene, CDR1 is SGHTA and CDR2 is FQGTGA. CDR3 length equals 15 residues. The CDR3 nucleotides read TGTGCCAGCAAAATTCTAGCGGGAGGCTCCGGGGAGCTGTTTTTT. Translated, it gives CASKILAGGSGELFF.

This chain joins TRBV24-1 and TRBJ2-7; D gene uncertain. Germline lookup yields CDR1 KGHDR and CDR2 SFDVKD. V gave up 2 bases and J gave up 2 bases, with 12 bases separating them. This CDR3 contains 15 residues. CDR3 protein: CATSDYPGLTYEQYF. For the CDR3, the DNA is TGTGCCACCAGTGATTACCCGGGCCTCACCTACGAGCAGTACTTC.

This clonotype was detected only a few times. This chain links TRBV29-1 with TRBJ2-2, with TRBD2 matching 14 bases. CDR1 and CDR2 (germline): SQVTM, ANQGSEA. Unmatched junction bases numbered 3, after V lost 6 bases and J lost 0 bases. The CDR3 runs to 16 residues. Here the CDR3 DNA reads TGCAGCGTAACGACTAGCGGGGGGGCGAACACCGGGGAGCTGTTTTTT. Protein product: CSVTTSGGANTGELFF.

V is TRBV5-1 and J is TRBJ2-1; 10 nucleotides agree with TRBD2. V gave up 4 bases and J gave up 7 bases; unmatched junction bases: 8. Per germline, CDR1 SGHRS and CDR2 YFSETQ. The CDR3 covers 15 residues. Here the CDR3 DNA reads TGCGCCAGCAGCGAGAGCGGGGGGGAGTGGAATGAGCAGTTCTTC. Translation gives CASSESGGEWNEQFF.

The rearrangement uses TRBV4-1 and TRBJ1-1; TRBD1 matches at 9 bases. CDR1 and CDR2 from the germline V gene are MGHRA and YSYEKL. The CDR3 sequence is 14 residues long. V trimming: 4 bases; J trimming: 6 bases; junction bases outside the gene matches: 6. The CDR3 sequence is CASSPGQGWPEAFF. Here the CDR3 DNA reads TGCGCCAGCAGCCCGGGACAGGGTTGGCCTGAAGCTTTCTTT.

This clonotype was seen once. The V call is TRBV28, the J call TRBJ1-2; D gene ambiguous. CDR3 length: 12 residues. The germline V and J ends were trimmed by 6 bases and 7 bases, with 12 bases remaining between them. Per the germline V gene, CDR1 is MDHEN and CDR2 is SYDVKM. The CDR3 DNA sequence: TGTGCCAGCAGCTCCGACGTGGGTGGCTACACCTTC. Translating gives CASSSDVGGYTF.

The CDR3 is CASISRLAGNEQFF. CDR3 bases: TGTGCCAGCATCTCACGACTAGCGGGTAATGAGCAGTTCTTC. V gene TRBV7-2 combines with J gene TRBJ2-1, with 10 bases lining up with TRBD2. This CDR3 is built from 14 residues. With 7 bases clipped from V and 7 bases from J, the junction kept 7 bases outside the gene matches. The germline gives CDR1 SGHTA, CDR2 FQGNSA. The full variable domain, rest sourced from reference TRBV7-2 and TRBJ2-1, is GAGVSQSPSNKVTEKGKDVELRCDPISGHTALYWYRQSLGQGLEFLIYFQGNSAPDKSGLPSDRFSAERTGGSVSTLTIQRTQQEDSAVYLCASISRLAGNEQFFGPGTRLTVL.

The CDR3 bases are TGCAGCGTAGGAGGGACTAGCGGGGGGGCGACAGATACGCAGTATTTT. This translates into CSVGGTSGGATDTQYF. The genes are TRBV29-1 and TRBJ2-3; 16 bases align to TRBD2. The length of the CDR3 is 16 residues. V trimming: 6 bases; J trimming: 3 bases; junction bases outside the gene matches: 6. The germline CDR1 and CDR2 sequences are SQVTM and ANQGSEA.

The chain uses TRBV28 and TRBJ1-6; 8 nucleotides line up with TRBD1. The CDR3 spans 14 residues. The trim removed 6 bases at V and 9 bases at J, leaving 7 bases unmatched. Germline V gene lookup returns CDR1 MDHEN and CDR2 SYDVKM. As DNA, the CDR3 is TGTGCCAGCAGCCTAACAGGGGGGGGTTCACCCCTCCACTTT. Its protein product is CASSLTGGGSPLHF.

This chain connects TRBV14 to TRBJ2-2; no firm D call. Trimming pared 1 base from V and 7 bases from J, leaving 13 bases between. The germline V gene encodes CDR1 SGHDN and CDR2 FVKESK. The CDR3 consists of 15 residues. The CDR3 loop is CASSQARVGYGELFF. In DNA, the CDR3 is TGTGCCAGCAGCCAAGCACGTGTGGGGTACGGGGAGCTGTTTTTT.

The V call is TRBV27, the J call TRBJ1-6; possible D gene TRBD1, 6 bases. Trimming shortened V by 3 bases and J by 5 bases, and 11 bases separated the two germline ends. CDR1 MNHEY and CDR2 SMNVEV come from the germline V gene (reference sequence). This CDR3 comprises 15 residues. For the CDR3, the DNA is TGTGCCAGCAGTTTGCGACAGGCGGATAATTCACCCCTCCACTTT. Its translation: CASSLRQADNSPLHF.

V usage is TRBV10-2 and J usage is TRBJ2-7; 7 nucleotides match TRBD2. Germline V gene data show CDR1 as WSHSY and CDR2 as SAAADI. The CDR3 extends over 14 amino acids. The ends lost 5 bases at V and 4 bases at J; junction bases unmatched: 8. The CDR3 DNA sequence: TGCGCCAGCAGTACATCATGGGGGGGTTACGAGCAGTACTTC. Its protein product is CASSTSWGGYEQYF.

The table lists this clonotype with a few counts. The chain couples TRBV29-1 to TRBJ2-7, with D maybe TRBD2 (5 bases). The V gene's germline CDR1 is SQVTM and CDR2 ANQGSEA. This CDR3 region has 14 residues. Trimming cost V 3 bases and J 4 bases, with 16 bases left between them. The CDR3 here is CSVDVGEGVYEQYF. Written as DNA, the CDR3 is TGCAGCGTTGACGTCGGGGAAGGTGTATACGAGCAGTACTTC.

The CDR3 protein is CRLSRRGGTEAFF. The CDR3, as DNA: TGCAGGCTTAGTCGCCGAGGGGGCACTGAAGCTTTCTTT. The chain recombines TRBV20-1 with TRBJ1-1; D perhaps matches TRBD1 (6 bases). This CDR3 contains 13 residues. CDR1 is DFQATT and CDR2 is SNEGSKA in the germline V gene (reference sequence).

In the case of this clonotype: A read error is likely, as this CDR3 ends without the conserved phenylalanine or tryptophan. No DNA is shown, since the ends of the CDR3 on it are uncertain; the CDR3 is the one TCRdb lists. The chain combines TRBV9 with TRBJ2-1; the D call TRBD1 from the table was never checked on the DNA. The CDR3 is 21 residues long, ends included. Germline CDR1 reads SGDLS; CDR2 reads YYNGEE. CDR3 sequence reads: CASSVEGRAGVFADYGYTFGS.

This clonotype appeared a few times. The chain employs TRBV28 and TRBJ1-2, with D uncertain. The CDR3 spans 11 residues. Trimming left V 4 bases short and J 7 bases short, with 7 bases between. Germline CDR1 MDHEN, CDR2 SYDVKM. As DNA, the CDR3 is TGTGCCAGCAGTTCAAGTCGTGGCTACACCTTC. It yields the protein CASSSSRGYTF.

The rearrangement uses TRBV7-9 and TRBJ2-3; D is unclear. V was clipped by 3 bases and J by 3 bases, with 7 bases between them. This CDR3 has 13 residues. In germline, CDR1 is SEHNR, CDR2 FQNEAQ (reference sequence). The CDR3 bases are TGTGCCAGCAGCTTTCTAAGGACAGATACGCAGTATTTT. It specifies CASSFLRTDTQYF.

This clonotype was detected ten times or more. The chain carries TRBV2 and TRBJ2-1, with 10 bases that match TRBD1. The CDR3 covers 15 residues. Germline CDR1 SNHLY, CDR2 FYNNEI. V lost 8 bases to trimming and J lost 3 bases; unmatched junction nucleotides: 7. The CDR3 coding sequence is TGTGCCAGCGCCAAGACAGGGGGCCTCTACAATGAGCAGTTCTTC. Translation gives CASAKTGGLYNEQFF.

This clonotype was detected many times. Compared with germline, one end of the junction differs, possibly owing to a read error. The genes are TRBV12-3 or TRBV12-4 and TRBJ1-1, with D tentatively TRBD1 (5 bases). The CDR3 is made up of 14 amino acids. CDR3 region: CASSFQGSNTEAFF. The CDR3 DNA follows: TGCGCCAGCAGTTTTCAGGGAAGTAACACTGAAGCTTTCTTT.

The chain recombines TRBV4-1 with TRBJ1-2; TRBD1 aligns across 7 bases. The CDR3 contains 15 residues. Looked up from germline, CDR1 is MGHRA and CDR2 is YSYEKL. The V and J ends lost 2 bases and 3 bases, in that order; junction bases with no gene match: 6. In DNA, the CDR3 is TGCGCCAGCAGCCAACTGACAGGGAGGTACTATGGCTACACCTTC. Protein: CASSQLTGRYYGYTF.

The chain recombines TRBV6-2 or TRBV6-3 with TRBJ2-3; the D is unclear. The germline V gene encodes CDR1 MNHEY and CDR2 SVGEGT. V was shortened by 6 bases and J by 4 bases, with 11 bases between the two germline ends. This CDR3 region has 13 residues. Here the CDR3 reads CASRFGVADTQYF. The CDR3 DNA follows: TGTGCCAGCAGATTCGGAGTCGCAGATACGCAGTATTTT.

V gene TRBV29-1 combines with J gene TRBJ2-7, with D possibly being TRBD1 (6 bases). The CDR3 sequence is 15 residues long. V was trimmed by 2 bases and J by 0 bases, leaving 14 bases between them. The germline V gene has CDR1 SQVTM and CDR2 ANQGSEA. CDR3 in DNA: TGCAGCGTTGAAAAAAGGACAGTGACCTCCTACGAGCAGTACTTC. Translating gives CSVEKRTVTSYEQYF.

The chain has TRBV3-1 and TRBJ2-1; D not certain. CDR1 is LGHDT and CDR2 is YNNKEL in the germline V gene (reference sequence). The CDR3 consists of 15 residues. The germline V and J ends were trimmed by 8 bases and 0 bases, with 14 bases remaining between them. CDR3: CASAYSPSSYNEQFF. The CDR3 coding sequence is TGTGCCAGCGCCTACTCTCCCAGCTCCTACAATGAGCAGTTCTTC.

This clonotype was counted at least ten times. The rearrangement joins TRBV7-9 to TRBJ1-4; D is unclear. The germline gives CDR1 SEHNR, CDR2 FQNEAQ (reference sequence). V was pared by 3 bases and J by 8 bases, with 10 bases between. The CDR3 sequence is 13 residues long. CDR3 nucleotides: TGTGCCAGCAGCTTCCGGACCCAAGAAAAACTGTTTTTT. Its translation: CASSFRTQEKLFF.

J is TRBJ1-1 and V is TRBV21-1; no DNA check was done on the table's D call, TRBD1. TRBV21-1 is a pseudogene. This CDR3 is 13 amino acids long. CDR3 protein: CASSRRGVTEAFF. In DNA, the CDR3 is TGTGCCAGCAGCCGGAGAGGGGTAACTGAAGCTTTCTTT.

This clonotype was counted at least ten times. The CDR3 here is CASSPDRVRQPQHF. As DNA, the CDR3 is TGTGCCAGCAGCCCGGACAGGGTGCGTCAGCCCCAGCATTTT. V is TRBV6-1 and J is TRBJ1-5, with 8 bases that match TRBD1. The germline V gene encodes CDR1 MNHNS and CDR2 SASEGT. The trim removed 6 bases at V and 6 bases at J, leaving 7 bases unmatched. The CDR3 has 14 residues.

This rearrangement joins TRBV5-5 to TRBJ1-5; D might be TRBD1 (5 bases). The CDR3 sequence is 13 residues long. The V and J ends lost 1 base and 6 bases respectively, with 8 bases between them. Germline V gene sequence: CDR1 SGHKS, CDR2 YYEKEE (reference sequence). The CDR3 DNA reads TGTGCCAGCAGCTTGTCAGGGACTCAGCCCCAGCATTTT. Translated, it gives CASSLSGTQPQHF.